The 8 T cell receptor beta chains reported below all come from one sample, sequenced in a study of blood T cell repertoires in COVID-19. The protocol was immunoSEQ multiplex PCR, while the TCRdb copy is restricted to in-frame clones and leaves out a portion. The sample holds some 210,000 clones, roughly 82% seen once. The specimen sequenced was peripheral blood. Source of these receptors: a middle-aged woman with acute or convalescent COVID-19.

The CDR3, as DNA: TGTGCCAGCAGCTTAAGTAGGGGTGAGCAGTTCTTC. This translates into CASSLSRGEQFF. The genes are TRBV7-6 and TRBJ2-1, with TRBD1 as a possible D gene (5 bases). The CDR3 totals 12 residues. Germline CDR1 SGHVS, CDR2 FNYEAQ. V was clipped by 2 bases and J by 9 bases, with 8 bases between them. Together with reference TRBV7-6 and TRBJ2-1, the CDR3 gives the full variable domain: GAGVSQSPRYKVTKRGQDVALRCDPISGHVSLYWYRQALGQGPEFLTYFNYEAQQDKSGLPNDRFSAERPEGSISTLTIQRTEQRDSAMYRCASSLSRGEQFFGPGTRLTVL.

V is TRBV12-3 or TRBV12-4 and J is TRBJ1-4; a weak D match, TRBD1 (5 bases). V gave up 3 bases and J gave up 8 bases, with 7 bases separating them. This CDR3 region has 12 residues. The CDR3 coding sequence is TGTGCCAGCAGTTTTTCAGGGGAAAAACTGTTTTTT. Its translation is CASSFSGEKLFF.

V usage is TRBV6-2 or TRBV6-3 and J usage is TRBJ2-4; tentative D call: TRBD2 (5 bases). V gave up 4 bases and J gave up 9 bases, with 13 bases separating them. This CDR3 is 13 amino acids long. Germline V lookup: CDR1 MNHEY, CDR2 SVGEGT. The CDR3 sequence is CASSSFKAGIQYF. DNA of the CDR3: TGTGCCAGCAGTTCCTTCAAGGCGGGCATTCAGTACTTC.

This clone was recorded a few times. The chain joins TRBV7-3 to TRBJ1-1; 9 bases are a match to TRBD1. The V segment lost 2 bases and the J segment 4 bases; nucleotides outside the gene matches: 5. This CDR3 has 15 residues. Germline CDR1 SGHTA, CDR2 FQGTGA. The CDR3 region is CASSLGPGQGTEAFF. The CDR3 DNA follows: TGTGCCAGCAGCTTAGGACCGGGACAGGGCACTGAAGCTTTCTTT. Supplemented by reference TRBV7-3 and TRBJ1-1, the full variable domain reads GAGVSQTPSNKVTEKGKYVELRCDPISGHTALYWYRQSLGQGPEFLIYFQGTGAADDSGLPNDRFFAVRPEGSVSTLKIQRTERGDSAVYLCASSLGPGQGTEAFFGQGTRLTVV.

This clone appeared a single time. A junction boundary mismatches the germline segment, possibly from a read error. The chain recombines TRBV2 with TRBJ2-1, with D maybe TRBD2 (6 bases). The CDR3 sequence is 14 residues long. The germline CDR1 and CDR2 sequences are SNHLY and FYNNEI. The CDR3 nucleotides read TGTGCCAGCACAAGGCTAGCGTCCTCCAATGAGCAGTTCTTC. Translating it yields CASTRLASSNEQFF. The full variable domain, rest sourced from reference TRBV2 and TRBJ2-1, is EPEVTQTPSHQVTQMGQEVILRCVPISNHLYFYWYRQILGQKVEFLVSFYNNEISEKSEIFDDQFSVERPDGSNFTLKIRSTKLEDSAMYFCASTRLASSNEQFFGPGTRLTVL.

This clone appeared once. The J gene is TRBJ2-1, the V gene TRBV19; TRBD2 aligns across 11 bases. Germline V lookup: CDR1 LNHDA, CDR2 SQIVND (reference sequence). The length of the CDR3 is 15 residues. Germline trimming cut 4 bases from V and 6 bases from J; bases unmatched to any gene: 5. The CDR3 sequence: CASSTGTSGFNEQFF. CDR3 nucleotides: TGTGCCAGTAGTACCGGGACTAGCGGATTCAATGAGCAGTTCTTC.

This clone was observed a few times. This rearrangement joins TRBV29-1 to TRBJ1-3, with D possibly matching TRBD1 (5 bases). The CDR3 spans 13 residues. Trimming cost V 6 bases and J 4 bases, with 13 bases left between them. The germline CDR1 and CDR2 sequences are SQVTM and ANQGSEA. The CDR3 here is CSVGQGSGNTIYF. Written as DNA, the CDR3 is TGCAGCGTCGGCCAGGGTTCAGGAAACACCATATATTTT.

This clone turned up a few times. This chain's CDR3 is CASSYRRTSGGAAGANVLTF. Written as DNA, the CDR3 is TGTGCCAGCAGTTACAGAAGGACTAGCGGGGGAGCTGCCGGGGCCAACGTCCTGACTTTC. The chain recombines TRBV6-2 or TRBV6-3 with TRBJ2-6; 13 bases are a match to TRBD2. The germline gives CDR1 MNHEY, CDR2 SVGEGT. V gave up 2 bases and J gave up 4 bases; unmatched junction bases: 11. The CDR3 loop spans 20 amino acids.